Detailed here is one T cell receptor (beta chain). This CDR3 has 18 residues. V dropped 8 bases and J dropped 0; count of bases not matched to a gene: 9. The germline V gene encodes CDR1 SEHNR and CDR2 FQNEAQ (reference sequence). This entry belongs to a study of blood T cell repertoires in COVID-19. At the level of the study: Both acute and convalescent COVID-19 samples were obtained from the United States, Italy and Spain. PBMCs, B-cell-depleted T cells, or T cells provided the cDNA or gDNA that made up the material.

Methods used by the authors: Reference gene primer amplification yielded estimated nucleated cell counts. Assay: immunoSEQ multiplex PCR; the TCRdb copy retains only in-frame clones and omits some. V, J and clone size reflect that table, while D and trimming were determined from the DNA. The table includes about 100,000 clones, roughly 92% detected once. This clonotype was sampled from an older man with acute or convalescent COVID-19. The V and J genes are TRBV7-9 and TRBJ2-3; 15 bases agree with TRBD2. Sequenced input: peripheral blood. In DNA, the CDR3 is TGTGCCAGCTCCGATCCGGGACTAGCGGGGGGTAGCACAGATACGCAGTATTTT. Protein product: CASSDPGLAGGSTDTQYF.